The 23 T cell receptor beta chains below come from one sample, sequenced in a study of CD8 T cells in Susac syndrome (dated by TCRdb to between 2017 and 2020). The protocol used for the library was the immunoSEQ multiplex PCR assay. RNA was extracted using the RNeasy kit, and about 0.5 to 1 microgram was reverse transcribed with random hexamers. TCRdb redid the processing of the public reads, applying fastp at Q25 and MiXCR, and retained in-frame beta chains. For every CDR3 protein sequence, its rows merge into one entry that carries the most common genes and DNA. The sample table lists around 71,000 distinct CDR3 sequences, 93% of them with a count of one. The ten largest make up 0.15% of the sample. Sequenced sample: CD4+ T cells from PBMCs. These receptor sequences come from a human donor with Susac syndrome.

The chain has TRBV7-2 and TRBJ1-6; possibly TRBD1 for D (5 bases). Germline V lookup: CDR1 SGHTA, CDR2 FQGNSA. Trimming pared 2 bases from V and 5 bases from J, leaving 7 bases between. The CDR3 contains 14 residues. DNA of the CDR3: TGTGCCAGCAGCTTACGGGGCAATAATTCACCCCTCCACTTT. Translated: CASSLRGNNSPLHF.

The chain is built from TRBV2 and TRBJ1-2; D is undetermined. Germline V gives CDR1 SNHLY, CDR2 FYNNEI. This CDR3 is built from 15 residues. V was cut by 4 bases and J by 0 bases, with 12 bases left in between. CDR3 DNA sequence: TGTGCCAGCAGTGCGGAGGCGGACGCTAACTATGGCTACACCTTC. Translation: CASSAEADANYGYTF.

The genes are TRBV2 and TRBJ2-1, with 9 positions matching TRBD2. CDR3 length equals 15 residues. The ends lost 3 bases at V and 2 bases at J; junction bases unmatched: 2. Per the germline V gene, CDR1 is SNHLY and CDR2 is FYNNEI. This CDR3 is CASSDAGGPYNEQFF. In DNA, the CDR3 is TGTGCCAGCAGTGACGCGGGGGGGCCCTACAATGAGCAGTTCTTC.

The chain is built from TRBV10-3 and TRBJ2-7, with unresolved D. This CDR3 is 12 amino acids long. The germline CDR1 and CDR2 sequences are ENHRY and SYGVKD. V dropped 0 bases and J dropped 5 bases, with 5 bases sitting between them. The CDR3 nucleotides read TGTGCCATCAGTGAGTCGTCAGACGAGCAGTACTTC. Translated: CAISESSDEQYF.

This clonotype was recorded only once. This CDR3 reads CASSVRDRDNSPLHF. CDR3 coding DNA: TGTGCCAGCAGCGTCCGGGACAGGGATAATTCACCCCTCCACTTT. V is TRBV9 and J is TRBJ1-6, with 9 bases aligning to TRBD1. This CDR3 is built from 15 residues. V lost 2 bases, J lost 5 bases, and 2 bases stayed unmatched. CDR1 is SGDLS, CDR2 YYNGEE, per germline.

V and J are TRBV14 and TRBJ1-2; D is unresolved. Per germline, CDR1 SGHDN and CDR2 FVKESK. Deletions cut 3 bases from V and 2 bases from J, with 7 bases between. CDR3 length equals 13 residues. CDR3 region: CASSHTRNYGYTF. CDR3 nucleotide sequence: TGTGCCAGCAGCCATACTAGGAACTATGGCTACACCTTC.

The gene calls are TRBV5-1 and TRBJ2-3; TRBD2 aligns across 14 bases. Germline-derived CDR1 and CDR2 are SGHRS and YFSETQ. J lost 6 bases, V lost 4 bases, and 10 bases had no gene match. The CDR3 loop spans 17 amino acids. The CDR3 DNA sequence: TGCGCCAGCAGCCGATGGGGACTAGCGGGGGAAGATGATACGCAGTATTTT. Translated: CASSRWGLAGEDDTQYF.

This chain connects TRBV6-6 to TRBJ2-3; a weak D match, TRBD2 (6 bases). The CDR3 is 16 residues long. Germline CDR1 reads MNHNY; CDR2 reads SVGAGI (reference sequence). V shed 2 bases and J shed 2 bases, with 14 bases lying between them. This chain's CDR3 is CASSYEGLTFTDTQYF. In DNA form, the CDR3 reads TGTGCCAGCAGTTACGAGGGACTTACTTTCACAGATACGCAGTATTTT.

V is TRBV18 and J is TRBJ2-1; the D gene is possibly TRBD1 (5 bases). Germline CDR1 reads KGHSH; CDR2 reads LQKENI. Trimming took 3 bases from V and 8 from J, leaving 14 bases between them. The CDR3 runs 14 residues. In DNA form, the CDR3 reads TGTGCCAGCTCACCGCCCTGGGGCGTCGATGAGCAGTTCTTC. Residues: CASSPPWGVDEQFF.

V is TRBV5-5 and J is TRBJ1-5; D unclear. CDR3 length: 14 residues. CDR1 SGHKS and CDR2 YYEKEE come from the germline V gene (reference sequence). Between the trimmed V and J ends, which lost 2 bases and 6 bases, there was a span of 12 bases. The CDR3 coding sequence is TGTGCCAGCAGCTTAAGCAGTGGCCCTCAGCCCCAGCATTTT. Its protein is CASSLSSGPQPQHF.

The rearrangement uses TRBV5-1 and TRBJ1-6, with 7 positions matching TRBD1. The CDR3 has 16 amino acids. Germline CDR1 SGHRS, CDR2 YFSETQ. Trimming at V came to 6 bases and at J to 5 bases, leaving 11 bases not matched to a gene. The CDR3 is CASMKGDRTNNSPLHF. The CDR3 region has the DNA TGCGCCAGCATGAAAGGGGACAGAACTAATAATTCACCCCTCCACTTT.

V usage is TRBV6-1 and J usage is TRBJ1-3; a possible D gene is TRBD1 (6 bases). Germline V gene data show CDR1 as MNHNS and CDR2 as SASEGT. V was clipped by 6 bases and J by 0 bases, with 12 bases between them. The CDR3 covers 15 residues. The CDR3 protein is CASSPRQASGNTIYF. The CDR3 DNA is TGTGCCAGCAGCCCCCGACAGGCCTCTGGAAACACCATATATTTT.

The V call is TRBV20-1, the J call TRBJ2-7; 9 bases match TRBD1. Germline V gene sequence: CDR1 DFQATT, CDR2 SNEGSKA (reference sequence). This CDR3 comprises 11 residues. CDR3 nucleotides: TGCGGGGGACAGGGAGCCTACGAGCAGTACTTC. Translation gives CGGQGAYEQYF.

This chain joins TRBV18 and TRBJ2-2; tentative D call: TRBD1 (6 bases). Germline CDR1 KGHSH, CDR2 LQKENI. The CDR3 covers 15 residues. The V end was cut by 3 bases, the J end by 4 bases, with 12 bases between. CDR3 sequence (DNA): TGTGCCAGCTCACCCTTACAGGGATTCACCGGGGAGCTGTTTTTT. Translated: CASSPLQGFTGELFF. The entire variable domain, with the rest obtained from reference TRBV18 and TRBJ2-2, is as follows: NAGVMQNPRHLVRRRGQEARLRCSPMKGHSHVYWYRQLPEEGLKFMVYLQKENIIDESGMPKERFSAEFPKEGPSILRIQQVVRGDSAAYFCASSPLQGFTGELFFGEGSRLTVL.

This clonotype was seen a single time. The gene calls are TRBV5-5 and TRBJ2-3; weak D call: TRBD2 (6 bases). CDR1 is SGHKS and CDR2 is YYEKEE in the germline V gene (reference sequence). The CDR3 has 15 amino acids. V was cut by 2 bases and J by 1 base, with 11 bases left in between. The CDR3 DNA is TGTGCCAGCAGCTTTGACGGGACTCGCACAGATACGCAGTATTTT. As protein: CASSFDGTRTDTQYF.

J is TRBJ1-6 and V is TRBV2; 10 bases match TRBD1. Trimming took 6 bases from V and 8 from J; bases not matched to a gene: 7. There are 15 residues in the CDR3. Germline assignment: CDR1 SNHLY and CDR2 FYNNEI. The CDR3 nucleotides are TGTGCCAGCAGACAACATGACAGGGGGCATTCACCCCTCCACTTT. It yields the protein CASRQHDRGHSPLHF.

The J gene is TRBJ2-1, the V gene TRBV3-1; TRBD2 matches 11 bases. Per the germline V gene, CDR1 is LGHDT and CDR2 is YNNKEL (reference sequence). J was trimmed by 5 bases and V by 4 bases; bases with no gene match: 4. This CDR3 region has 15 residues. CDR3 region: CASSPSSGGNNEQFF. CDR3 nucleotides: TGTGCCAGCAGCCCCTCTAGCGGGGGGAACAATGAGCAGTTCTTC.

The V gene is TRBV7-2, the J gene TRBJ2-7, with TRBD2 as a possible D gene (5 bases). Germline V CDR1 and CDR2: SGHTA, FQGNSA. Trimming pared 2 bases from V and 6 bases from J, leaving 14 bases between. The CDR3 extends over 14 amino acids. As DNA, the CDR3 is TGTGCCAGCAGCTTATCGCCGGGATCCGGCGAGCAGTACTTC. Protein sequence: CASSLSPGSGEQYF.

The chain is built from TRBV28 and TRBJ1-1; D unclear. Trimming shortened V by 2 bases and J by 2 bases, and 3 bases separated the two germline ends. The CDR3 contains 12 residues. The germline CDR1 and CDR2 sequences are MDHEN and SYDVKM. This CDR3 reads CASSLPNTEAFF. CDR3 nucleotide sequence: TGTGCCAGCAGTTTACCCAACACTGAAGCTTTCTTT.

The chain couples TRBV28 to TRBJ2-7; D not resolved. The CDR3 spans 13 residues. V was pared by 3 bases and J by 3 bases, with 9 bases between. The germline V gene encodes CDR1 MDHEN and CDR2 SYDVKM. CDR3 amino acids: CASSFSPGYEQYF. CDR3 DNA: TGTGCCAGCAGTTTCTCTCCGGGCTACGAGCAGTACTTC.

This chain uses TRBV12-3 or TRBV12-4 with TRBJ2-3; TRBD2 matches 11 bases. The junction had 6 bases not matched to a gene; V was cut back by 6 bases and J by 7 bases. The CDR3 is 14 residues long. DNA for the CDR3: TGTGCCAGCAGCCGCACTAGCGGGGGAAATACGCAGTATTTT. Its translation: CASSRTSGGNTQYF.

This clonotype was found a few times. V is TRBV20-1 and J is TRBJ2-4; 7 positions match TRBD1. V dropped 7 bases and J dropped 0; count of bases not matched to a gene: 6. The germline CDR1 and CDR2 sequences are DFQATT and SNEGSKA (reference sequence). The CDR3 consists of 14 residues. CDR3 DNA sequence: TGCAGTGGCAGGGGGAGTGGAGCCAAAAACATTCAGTACTTC. Its protein is CSGRGSGAKNIQYF.

The genes are TRBV4-3 and TRBJ2-7; unclear D gene. CDR1 LGHNA and CDR2 YSLEER come from the germline V gene. The CDR3 covers 15 residues. V dropped 4 bases and J dropped 4 bases, with 17 bases sitting between them. The CDR3 DNA reads as TGCGCCAGCAGCCGAGACGGTGGTGGCTATTACGAGCAGTACTTC. It translates to CASSRDGGGYYEQYF.